The 7 T cell receptor beta chains given below trace back to one sample, sequenced in a study of T cells in Graves' hyperthyroidism and ophthalmopathy. Amplified TCR beta CDR3 regions derived from RNA transcripts. The TCR CDR3 was amplified in a first-round RT-PCR using the HTBI primer set. MiXCR, run by TCRdb on the multiplex PCR reads, gives a single entry per CDR3 protein. The sample carries about 350,000 distinct CDR3 sequences, about 15% recorded once. The sequencing sample was made of blood. The receptors come from a woman in her twenties or thirties with Graves' hyperthyroidism.

This clonotype was observed many times. The V call is TRBV3-1, the J call TRBJ2-1; 14 nucleotides line up with TRBD2. The trim removed 9 bases at V and 6 bases at J, leaving 4 bases unmatched. Germline loops: CDR1 LGHDT, CDR2 YNNKEL (reference sequence). The CDR3 covers 14 residues. Written as DNA, the CDR3 is TGTGCCAGTAGACTAGCGGGAGGGGGCAATGAGCAGTTCTTC. Encoded protein: CASRLAGGGNEQFF.

This clonotype was detected ten times or more. The J gene is TRBJ2-1, the V gene TRBV28; TRBD2 might be the D (5 bases). In germline, CDR1 is MDHEN, CDR2 SYDVKM. V was cut by 3 bases and J by 4 bases, with 10 bases left in between. This CDR3 has 14 amino acids. CDR3 sequence reads: CASSLSGEYNEQFF. The CDR3 DNA reads as TGTGCCAGCAGTTTGAGCGGAGAGTACAATGAGCAGTTCTTC.

With respect to this clonotype: The junction departs from germline at one end; a sequencing error may be responsible. The rearrangement uses TRBV27 and TRBJ2-5, with D perhaps TRBD2 (5 bases). The CDR3 sequence is 14 residues long. CDR1 and CDR2 from the germline V gene are MNHEY and SMNVEV (reference sequence). Written as DNA, the CDR3 is TGTGCCAGCGGTTTAGGTAGAGGGTTCAAGACCCAGTACTTC. Protein sequence: CASGLGRGFKTQYF.

This clonotype was seen at least ten times. The rearrangement links TRBV20-1 to TRBJ2-7; no clear D gene. The V gene's germline CDR1 is DFQATT and CDR2 SNEGSKA (reference sequence). The CDR3 is 12 residues long. The V end lost 1 base, the J end lost 6 bases, and 10 bases lay between the germline ends. As DNA, the CDR3 is TGCAGTGCTAGAGTTGGATTCGGCGAGCAGTACTTC. This gives the protein CSARVGFGEQYF.

V usage is TRBV5-1 and J usage is TRBJ2-5, with TRBD1 matching 8 bases. CDR1 and CDR2 from the germline V gene are SGHRS and YFSETQ. J was trimmed by 4 bases and V by 2 bases; bases with no gene match: 10. The CDR3 extends over 16 amino acids. This CDR3 is CASSFRQGAVGETQYF. In DNA form, the CDR3 reads TGCGCCAGCAGCTTTCGCCAGGGGGCTGTGGGAGAGACCCAGTACTTC. The variable domain in full, completed from reference TRBV5-1 and TRBJ2-5, reads KAGVTQTPRYLIKTRGQQVTLSCSPISGHRSVSWYQQTPGQGLQFLFEYFSETQRNKGNFPGRFSGRQFSNSRSEMNVSTLELGDSALYLCASSFRQGAVGETQYFGPGTRLLVL.

The chain employs TRBV14 and TRBJ1-5, with D possibly TRBD1 on 6 matching bases. Deletions cut 8 bases from V and 1 base from J, with 27 bases between. The CDR3 length is 19 residues. CDR1 is SGHDN, CDR2 FVKESK, per germline. The CDR3 nucleotides are TGTGCCAGCCCAATAGCTAGCCCGACAGGCGGTAAAAGCAATCAGCCCCAGCATTTT. Translation gives CASPIASPTGGKSNQPQHF.

Many counts were recorded for this clonotype. The rearrangement links TRBV28 to TRBJ2-1; unclear D gene. Trimming removed 3 bases from V and 5 bases from J, with 8 bases in between. CDR1 is MDHEN and CDR2 is SYDVKM in the germline V gene. The CDR3 spans 13 residues. CDR3 protein: CASSFVTHNEQFF. The CDR3 DNA is TGTGCCAGCAGTTTTGTAACCCACAATGAGCAGTTCTTC.